The sequence of this TCR beta chain was determined in a study of cytomegalovirus exposure and HLA in healthy donors. Study background: Early on, a data release was issued that held 80 million or so unique TCRs from HLA-typed donors. Points from the study as a whole: Highly shared variants forming one cluster were likely a sequencing artifact. Donor immune exposure was known only as CMV serostatus.

Primers included in the PCR were 60 Vbeta and 13 Jbeta primers. The data were produced by immunoSEQ multiplex PCR, yet TCRdb's version contains in-frame clones alone and is incomplete. The table has some 120,000 clones, about 80% seen once. A word on this clone: Its antigen remains unidentified.

V was cut by 7 bases and J by 3 bases, with 13 bases left in between. Per the germline V gene, CDR1 is SGHTS and CDR2 is YDEGEE. CDR3 length equals 14 residues. Sequencing used PBMCs. The gene calls are TRBV5-8 and TRBJ2-2, with D possibly TRBD1 on 5 matching bases. The TCR originated in a middle-aged man in good health and CMV-seronegative. The CDR3 DNA sequence: TGTGCCAGCGGGGCCGGGCCCTACACCGGGGAGCTGTTTTTT. Translated, it gives CASGAGPYTGELFF.